This passage covers 17 T cell receptor beta chains from one sample sequenced in a study of blood T cell repertoires in COVID-19. Some clones are missing from TCRdb's copy, which holds only in-frame ones; the method was immunoSEQ multiplex PCR. Of 340,000 or so clones in the sample, around nine tenths were seen once. The sequenced sample was peripheral blood. These receptors all stem from a man in his fifties with active or convalescent COVID-19.

This chain uses TRBV27 with TRBJ1-2; 8 nucleotides match TRBD1. Germline values: CDR1 MNHEY, CDR2 SMNVEV (reference sequence). The CDR3 loop spans 15 amino acids. Germline trimming cut 4 bases from V and 4 bases from J; bases unmatched to any gene: 8. This CDR3 is CASSSLYRGSYGYTF. The CDR3 nucleotides are TGTGCCAGCAGTTCTTTATACAGGGGGTCCTATGGCTACACCTTC.

The chain combines TRBV18 with TRBJ2-5; TRBD2 matches 13 bases. The CDR3 sequence is 17 residues long. From germline, CDR1 is KGHSH and CDR2 LQKENI. J lost 0 bases, V lost 6 bases, and 7 bases had no gene match. CDR3 bases: TGTGCCAGCTCGTCCGGACTAGCGGGGGAGTACCAAGAGACCCAGTACTTC. This codes for CASSSGLAGEYQETQYF.

This chain links TRBV6-2 or TRBV6-3 with TRBJ1-5; 7 nucleotides agree with TRBD1. Germline loops: CDR1 MNHEY, CDR2 SVGEGT. V gave up 4 bases and J gave up 6 bases; unmatched junction bases: 6. The CDR3 runs 14 residues. CDR3 DNA: TGTGCCAGCAGTTTGAGGGGGCCGGGTCAGCCCCAGCATTTT. It translates to CASSLRGPGQPQHF.

This clone was counted a single time. Here the CDR3 reads CASQGVRDTEAFF. Here the CDR3 DNA reads TGTGCCAGTCAGGGGGTTCGCGACACTGAAGCTTTCTTT. J is TRBJ1-1 and V is TRBV19; 7 nucleotides align to TRBD1. This CDR3 comprises 13 residues. The V gene's germline CDR1 is LNHDA and CDR2 SQIVND (reference sequence). The trim removed 8 bases at V and 3 bases at J, leaving 6 bases unmatched.

The chain employs TRBV6-2 or TRBV6-3 and TRBJ1-5; D unresolved. The V end lost 0 bases, the J end lost 6 bases, and 9 bases lay between the germline ends. The CDR3 length is 14 residues. The V gene's germline CDR1 is MNHEY and CDR2 SVGEGT. The CDR3 DNA sequence: TGTGCCAGCAGTTACTCGCGAATCGGTCAGCCCCAGCATTTT. This encodes CASSYSRIGQPQHF.

The chain has TRBV19 and TRBJ2-1; D is unresolved. Germline values: CDR1 LNHDA, CDR2 SQIVND (reference sequence). CDR3 length equals 16 residues. The V end lost 5 bases, the J end lost 4 bases, and 18 bases lay between the germline ends. CDR3 bases: TGTGCCAGTAGTCCCCCCCGTAGCCGGCGGTACAATGAGCAGTTCTTC. Protein product: CASSPPRSRRYNEQFF.

The V gene is TRBV30, the J gene TRBJ1-4; D uncertain. Deletions cut 0 bases from V and 0 bases from J, with 5 bases between. The germline gives CDR1 GTSNPN, CDR2 SVGIG (reference sequence). The length of the CDR3 is 14 residues. Written as DNA, the CDR3 is TGTGCCTGGAGTGTACTTACAACTAATGAAAAACTGTTTTTT. Translation: CAWSVLTTNEKLFF.

The chain joins TRBV19 to TRBJ1-2, with 7 bases identical to TRBD1. The germline CDR1 and CDR2 sequences are LNHDA and SQIVND (reference sequence). Losses at the gene ends were 9 bases for V and 2 bases for J; bases not matched to a gene: 6. This CDR3 region has 13 residues. CDR3 nucleotides: TGTGCCAGCCGTTCGGACAGGAACTATGGCTACACCTTC. The encoded protein is CASRSDRNYGYTF.

The V and J genes are TRBV3-1 (or the pseudogene TRBV3-2) and TRBJ1-4, with 8 bases that match TRBD1. CDR1 and CDR2 (germline): LGHDT, YNNKEL (reference sequence). The CDR3 covers 17 residues. J gave up 8 bases and V 2 bases, and 13 bases lay outside the gene matches. The CDR3 reads CASSQYPSGTGSEKLFF. In DNA, the CDR3 is TGTGCCAGCAGCCAATACCCTTCCGGGACAGGAAGCGAAAAACTGTTTTTT.

The chain carries TRBV27 and TRBJ2-2; 7 bases align to TRBD1. Trimming cost V 3 bases and J 2 bases; bases outside gene matches: 6. The V gene's germline CDR1 is MNHEY and CDR2 SMNVEV (reference sequence). This CDR3 has 16 amino acids. The chain's CDR3 is CASSFTDRPNTGELFF. DNA for the CDR3: TGTGCCAGCAGTTTCACGGACAGGCCTAACACCGGGGAGCTGTTTTTT.

This chain connects TRBV5-6 to TRBJ1-2, with D perhaps TRBD1 (5 bases). This CDR3 is 14 amino acids long. Trimming removed 4 bases at V and 4 bases at J, with 14 bases between. Germline V gene data show CDR1 as SGHDT and CDR2 as YYEEEE. Written as DNA, the CDR3 is TGTGCCAGCAGCCTCCCGGGGGTCCTCTATGGCTACACCTTC. It yields the protein CASSLPGVLYGYTF.

The V gene is TRBV24-1, the J gene TRBJ1-4; 7 nucleotides match TRBD1. The CDR3 consists of 16 residues. CDR1 and CDR2 from the germline V gene are KGHDR and SFDVKD. Trimming cost V 2 bases and J 8 bases; bases outside gene matches: 10. As DNA, the CDR3 is TGTGCCACCAGTGATTCAAAGACAGGGTTAGGAGAAAAACTGTTTTTT. Translation: CATSDSKTGLGEKLFF.

The V and J genes are TRBV19 and TRBJ2-7; TRBD1 aligns across 8 bases. This CDR3 has 15 amino acids. Germline values: CDR1 LNHDA, CDR2 SQIVND (reference sequence). Losses at the gene ends were 4 bases for V and 4 bases for J; bases not matched to a gene: 9. The CDR3 region is CASSNAWQGAYEQYF. The CDR3, as DNA: TGTGCCAGTAGTAACGCCTGGCAGGGGGCATACGAGCAGTACTTC.

The chain links TRBV2 to TRBJ1-5, with D possibly matching TRBD1 (6 bases). CDR3 length: 14 residues. The V gene's germline CDR1 is SNHLY and CDR2 FYNNEI. The ends were cut back, 10 bases at V and 0 bases at J, with 13 bases in the middle. CDR3 region: CATRGRGSNQPQHF. The CDR3 DNA is TGTGCCACCCGGGGCAGGGGTAGCAATCAGCCCCAGCATTTT.

The chain links TRBV30 to TRBJ1-2, with D unclear. Trimming shortened V by 3 bases and J by 6 bases, and 14 bases separated the two germline ends. The CDR3 loop spans 13 amino acids. From germline, CDR1 is GTSNPN and CDR2 SVGIG (reference sequence). CDR3 amino acids: CAWSRGGPNGYTF. The CDR3 nucleotides read TGTGCCTGGAGCCGGGGAGGGCCGAATGGCTACACCTTC.

The chain employs TRBV6-1 and TRBJ1-1; 8 bases line up with TRBD1. Germline V CDR1 and CDR2: MNHNS, SASEGT. CDR3 size: 15 residues. V lost 1 base to trimming and J lost 4 bases; unmatched junction nucleotides: 5. As DNA, the CDR3 is TGTGCCAGCAGTGAAGGGACAGGGTGGCCCACTGAAGCTTTCTTT. Translating gives CASSEGTGWPTEAFF.

The chain uses TRBV19 and TRBJ2-7, with D unclear. V lost 6 bases, J lost 7 bases, and 16 bases lay in between. The CDR3 spans 13 residues. Germline CDR1 LNHDA, CDR2 SQIVND (reference sequence). The CDR3, as DNA: TGTGCCAGTAGCGGTAGAAGCTCGGGTGAGCAGTACTTC. Amino acid sequence: CASSGRSSGEQYF. Full variable domain (outside the CDR3, taken from reference TRBV19 and TRBJ2-7): DGGITQSPKYLFRKEGQNVTLSCEQNLNHDAMYWYRQDPGQGLRLIYYSQIVNDFQKGDIAEGYSVSREKKESFPLTVTSAQKNPTAFYLCASSGRSSGEQYFGPGTRLTVT.